The rows below give T cell receptor beta chains drawn from one sample of a study of T cell responses to AZD1222 COVID-19 vaccine. Method: immunoSEQ multiplex PCR; TCRdb's copy keeps in-frame clones and lacks some. The table records some 92,000 clones, about 90% of them present only once. Sequencing used peripheral blood, obtained on day 0 of AZD1222 vaccination. The source of these receptors is an adult in good health. CDR3s leave out the opening cysteine and the closing phenylalanine or tryptophan. Fields, in order: CDR3 protein, V gene, J gene.

ASSFPTGSNEKLF	TRBV3-1/TRBV3-2	TRBJ1-4
ASSQGSPYNEQF	TRBV7-3	TRBJ2-1
ASSRRDYGYT	TRBV13	TRBJ1-2
ASSLFGRRNSPLH	TRBV28	TRBJ1-6
ASSEGTGHYGYT	TRBV25-1	TRBJ1-2
ASSLTRINTGELF	TRBV7-8	TRBJ2-2
ASSFLVRAYNEQF	TRBV5-1	TRBJ2-1
ASSDRGGADTQY	TRBV9	TRBJ2-3
ASSLMGGGLETQY	TRBV7-3	TRBJ2-5
ASSQGTGVAEKLF	TRBV4-2	TRBJ1-4
ASSLGNRREAF	TRBV11-3	TRBJ1-1
ASSLSGPWNEQF	TRBV28	TRBJ2-1
AIRGGTGNTGELF	TRBV10-3	TRBJ2-2
ASTTFRGTSPLH	TRBV7-9	TRBJ1-6
ASSSGTQNTEAF	TRBV7-2	TRBJ1-1
ASSLGPGTSYEQY	TRBV5-1	TRBJ2-7
ASSPGSVETQY	TRBV3-1/TRBV3-2	TRBJ2-5
ATARGPNTGELF	TRBV11-2	TRBJ2-2
AWTCTCPGTLNTDTQY	TRBV30	TRBJ2-3
ASSERRTVTMNTEAF	TRBV27	TRBJ1-1
ASSWATSWGKETQY	TRBV6-5	TRBJ2-5
ASSMRSGQGAEAF	TRBV19	TRBJ1-1
ASITSGDHTEAF	TRBV28	TRBJ1-1
ASSHATSAAQY	TRBV3-1/TRBV3-2	TRBJ2-3
ASSSSLEQY	TRBV5-6	TRBJ2-7
ASSSRREGTYEQY	TRBV7-2	TRBJ2-7
ASDELPGNEQF	TRBV2	TRBJ2-1
ASGLSSGNTIY	TRBV5-1	TRBJ1-3
ASTPWGDSSTDTQY	TRBV19	TRBJ2-3
ASSLRRTSGAYNEQF	TRBV5-4	TRBJ2-1
ASSLSVGLADTDTQY	TRBV28	TRBJ2-3
AISARTDTQY	TRBV10-3	TRBJ2-3
ASSLWTGLRYEQY	TRBV5-4	TRBJ2-7
ASSPGTEYEQY	TRBV5-6	TRBJ2-7
ASSLVFISDRADQPQH	TRBV11-3	TRBJ1-5
ASSSTGGPLSPLH	TRBV27	TRBJ1-6
ASSLGHTTGELF	TRBV4-3	TRBJ2-2
ASSQESQTSIQETQY	TRBV4-3	TRBJ2-5
ASSPLDQETQY	TRBV6-2/TRBV6-3	TRBJ2-5
ATSRDNRDHYGYT	TRBV15	TRBJ1-2
ASRWTGGRDTQY	TRBV5-1	TRBJ2-3
ASSPATGEDSPLH	TRBV18	TRBJ1-6
ASSIGRYSPNTEAF	TRBV19	TRBJ1-1
ASSESTNSPLH	TRBV10-1	TRBJ1-6
ASSLAWTSGGLTTDTQY	TRBV5-1	TRBJ2-3
ASSWGTVNIQY	TRBV7-2	TRBJ2-4
ASSIYPGRNGELF	TRBV19	TRBJ2-2
ASYQAETQY	TRBV6-5	TRBJ2-5
ASSPPGTGLGYT	TRBV18	TRBJ1-2
ASSQGANYGYT	TRBV14	TRBJ1-2
ASSLGAYGTEAF	TRBV5-1	TRBJ1-1
ASSPRLSGANVLT	TRBV3-1/TRBV3-2	TRBJ2-6
ASSLSGGLAGTYNEQF	TRBV27	TRBJ2-1
ASSRPGAYQPQH	TRBV5-6	TRBJ1-5
ASSLTGQDEQY	TRBV12-3/TRBV12-4	TRBJ2-7